The 23 T cell receptor beta chains reported below all come from one sample, sequenced in a study of blood T cell repertoires in COVID-19. Produced via immunoSEQ multiplex PCR; TCRdb's table is partial and in-frame only. The table lists a few hundred thousand clones, about 90% of them singletons. Sequencing was carried out using peripheral blood. The receptors were gathered from a woman in her fifties or sixties with acute or convalescent COVID-19.

J is TRBJ1-2 and V is TRBV28; unclear D gene. CDR1 and CDR2 (germline): MDHEN, SYDVKM. V lost 1 base to trimming and J lost 8 bases, with 14 bases between them. There are 14 residues in the CDR3. CDR3 loop: CASSLYRLTQGYTF. The CDR3, as DNA: TGTGCCAGCAGTTTATACCGTCTAACTCAAGGCTACACCTTC.

The chain employs TRBV30 and TRBJ1-6; the D is unclear. In germline, CDR1 is GTSNPN, CDR2 SVGIG (reference sequence). Trimming shortened V by 5 bases and J by 10 bases, and 21 bases separated the two germline ends. The CDR3 has 15 amino acids. The DNA for the CDR3 is TGTGCCTGGCGGGGTTCGGCAACCCGGGGATCACCCCTCCACTTT. Protein sequence: CAWRGSATRGSPLHF.

V usage is TRBV24-1 and J usage is TRBJ2-7, with D possibly matching TRBD1 (8 bases). The CDR3 is 11 amino acids. The germline CDR1 and CDR2 sequences are KGHDR and SFDVKD. CDR3 loop: CDRGRAYEQYF. CDR3 DNA: TGTGACAGGGGGAGGGCCTACGAGCAGTACTTC.

The CDR3 protein is CASSLSREQETQYF. CDR3 coding DNA: TGTGCCAGCAGCTTATCGAGAGAGCAAGAGACCCAGTACTTC. The V gene is TRBV7-9, the J gene TRBJ2-5; no clear D. Trimming removed 2 bases at V and 2 bases at J, with 9 bases between. The germline gives CDR1 SEHNR, CDR2 FQNEAQ (reference sequence). The CDR3 contains 14 residues.

This clone was picked up one time. The rearrangement links TRBV15 to TRBJ2-7, with 9 bases that match TRBD1. This CDR3 contains 17 residues. Germline V gene lookup returns CDR1 LNHNV and CDR2 YYDKDF (reference sequence). V gave up 1 base and J gave up 2 bases; unmatched junction bases: 9. The CDR3 DNA is TGTGCCACCAGCAGAGTAAACACCGGGGACAGGGCCTACGAGCAGTACTTC. This encodes CATSRVNTGDRAYEQYF. The whole variable domain, filled in from reference TRBV15 and TRBJ2-7, reads DAMVIQNPRYQVTQFGKPVTLSCSQTLNHNVMYWYQQKSSQAPKLLFHYYDKDFNNEADTPDNFQSRRPNTSFCFLDIRSPGLGDTAMYLCATSRVNTGDRAYEQYFGPGTRLTVT.

This chain's CDR3 is CASSLAQGLGTNEKLFF. CDR3 nucleotides: TGTGCCAGCAGCTTGGCACAGGGTTTAGGAACTAATGAAAAACTGTTTTTT. The V and J genes are TRBV7-9 and TRBJ1-4, with D perhaps TRBD1 (6 bases). This CDR3 has 17 amino acids. CDR1 and CDR2 (germline): SEHNR, FQNEAQ (reference sequence). Trimming pared 3 bases from V and 1 base from J, leaving 15 bases between.

V and J are TRBV5-1 and TRBJ2-5; 12 positions agree with TRBD2. The CDR3 contains 18 residues. CDR1 SGHRS and CDR2 YFSETQ come from the germline V gene. With V trimmed by 5 bases and J by 1 base, 12 bases remained unmatched. The CDR3 spells CASSRETSGRGGQETQYF. The CDR3 DNA is TGCGCCAGCAGTCGAGAGACTAGCGGGAGAGGGGGCCAAGAGACCCAGTACTTC.

This chain uses TRBV7-2 with TRBJ2-7, with D tentatively TRBD2 (5 bases). This CDR3 spans 16 amino acids. CDR1 and CDR2 (germline): SGHTA, FQGNSA. V was cut by 0 bases and J by 0 bases, with 12 bases left in between. This chain's CDR3 is CASSLASTRTSYEQYF. CDR3 DNA: TGTGCCAGCAGCTTAGCTTCAACTAGGACCTCCTACGAGCAGTACTTC.

This clone was counted between two and nine times. This chain links TRBV27 with TRBJ2-1; D possibly corresponds to TRBD2 (6 bases). Germline CDR1 and CDR2: MNHEY and SMNVEV (reference sequence). This CDR3 contains 13 residues. V was trimmed by 4 bases and J by 9 bases, leaving 13 bases between them. CDR3 amino acids: CASSSYLGGEQFF. The CDR3 nucleotides read TGTGCCAGCAGTTCCTACCTCGGGGGTGAGCAGTTCTTC.

The chain recombines TRBV24-1 with TRBJ2-1; 9 bases agree with TRBD1. This CDR3 is 16 amino acids long. Losses at the gene ends were 2 bases for V and 4 bases for J; bases not matched to a gene: 5. Per germline, CDR1 KGHDR and CDR2 SFDVKD. DNA of the CDR3: TGTGCCACCAGTGATTCGACAGGGGGTGAGTACAATGAGCAGTTCTTC. Translating it yields CATSDSTGGEYNEQFF.

This clone was detected a few times. The chain carries TRBV11-1 and TRBJ1-1, with a possible D match to TRBD1 (6 bases). Trimming removed 1 base from V and 6 bases from J, with 15 bases in between. Looked up from germline, CDR1 is SGHAT and CDR2 is FQDESV (reference sequence). CDR3 length: 15 amino acids. CDR3 in amino acids: CASSLGRDMYSEAFF. As DNA, the CDR3 is TGTGCCAGCAGCTTAGGCCGGGACATGTACTCTGAAGCTTTCTTT.

This clone was counted a single time. This rearrangement joins TRBV24-1 to TRBJ2-3, with D possibly matching TRBD1 (5 bases). With 3 bases removed from V and 0 bases from J, the gap between germline ends came to 12 bases. The CDR3 spans 16 residues. CDR1 and CDR2 (germline): KGHDR, SFDVKD. CDR3 sequence: CATSDGRVASTDTQYF. The DNA of the CDR3 is TGTGCCACCAGTGATGGCAGGGTGGCCAGCACAGATACGCAGTATTTT.

This chain links TRBV19 with TRBJ1-5; maybe TRBD1 (5 bases). In germline, CDR1 is LNHDA, CDR2 SQIVND (reference sequence). V dropped 6 bases and J dropped 3 bases, with 9 bases sitting between them. The CDR3 has 13 amino acids. In DNA form, the CDR3 reads TGTGCCAGTAGAACAGGATTCAATCAGCCCCAGCATTTT. Translated: CASRTGFNQPQHF.

The V call is TRBV2, the J call TRBJ2-7, with D possibly being TRBD1 (7 bases). Germline V gene sequence: CDR1 SNHLY, CDR2 FYNNEI. The CDR3 contains 14 residues. Trimming cost V 6 bases and J 4 bases, with 16 bases left between them. The CDR3 nucleotides read TGTGCCAGCAGCACCTGGACAGGACTATACGAGCAGTACTTC. This gives the protein CASSTWTGLYEQYF.

This clone was recorded once. The chain uses TRBV5-1 and TRBJ2-2; 10 bases align to TRBD2. Per the germline V gene, CDR1 is SGHRS and CDR2 is YFSETQ. The ends lost 0 bases at V and 4 bases at J; junction bases unmatched: 9. This CDR3 contains 18 residues. The CDR3, as DNA: TGCGCCAGCAGCTTGGATAGTAGCGGGAGGACGCGCACCGGGGAGCTGTTTTTT. Amino acids: CASSLDSSGRTRTGELFF.

This chain joins TRBV7-9 and TRBJ2-2; TRBD1 matches 9 bases. V shed 2 bases and J 4 bases; nucleotides not matched to a gene: 2. This CDR3 comprises 15 residues. Germline lookup yields CDR1 SEHNR and CDR2 FQNEAQ (reference sequence). The DNA for the CDR3 is TGTGCCAGCAGCTTACGACAGGGGGGCACCGGGGAGCTGTTTTTT. This gives the protein CASSLRQGGTGELFF.

The chain has TRBV5-1 and TRBJ2-7, with 9 bases lining up with TRBD2. CDR1 is SGHRS and CDR2 is YFSETQ in the germline V gene. V trimming: 3 bases; J trimming: 1 base; junction bases outside the gene matches: 2. The CDR3 spans 14 residues. In nucleotides, the CDR3 is TGCGCCAGCAGCTGGGGACTAGCATCCTACGAGCAGTACTTC. Its protein is CASSWGLASYEQYF. The variable domain in full, with the rest retrieved from reference TRBV5-1 and TRBJ2-7, is KAGVTQTPRYLIKTRGQQVTLSCSPISGHRSVSWYQQTPGQGLQFLFEYFSETQRNKGNFPGRFSGRQFSNSRSEMNVSTLELGDSALYLCASSWGLASYEQYFGPGTRLTVT.

V usage is TRBV4-3 and J usage is TRBJ1-2, with TRBD1 matching 7 bases. CDR3 length: 15 amino acids. With V trimmed by 4 bases and J by 4 bases, 9 bases remained unmatched. Germline CDR1 reads LGHNA; CDR2 reads YSLEER. The CDR3 bases are TGCGCCAGCAGCCTCACCGGGACAGTAATCTATGGCTACACCTTC. Its protein product is CASSLTGTVIYGYTF.

The chain carries TRBV7-9 and TRBJ2-7; D unresolved. The CDR3 loop spans 13 amino acids. Germline V gene data show CDR1 as SEHNR and CDR2 as FQNEAQ (reference sequence). Deletions cut 8 bases from V and 0 bases from J, with 11 bases between. This CDR3 is CASEPRSSYEQYF. CDR3 bases: TGTGCCAGCGAACCGAGGAGCTCCTACGAGCAGTACTTC.

V usage is TRBV28 and J usage is TRBJ1-3; a possible D gene is TRBD1 (5 bases). CDR3 size: 15 residues. Trimming took off 6 bases at V and 0 bases at J, with 12 bases between the two ends. Looked up from germline, CDR1 is MDHEN and CDR2 is SYDVKM. The CDR3, as DNA: TGTGCCAGCAGACGCTCAAGGGGCTCTGGAAACACCATATATTTT. It is translated as CASRRSRGSGNTIYF. The entire variable domain, with the rest obtained from reference TRBV28 and TRBJ1-3, is as follows: DVKVTQSSRYLVKRTGEKVFLECVQDMDHENMFWYRQDPGLGLRLIYFSYDVKMKEKGDIPEGYSVSREKKERFSLILESASTNQTSMYLCASRRSRGSGNTIYFGEGSWLTVV.

This clone was detected a few times. The rearrangement links TRBV7-9 to TRBJ2-7, with 10 bases aligning to TRBD2. Germline V gives CDR1 SEHNR, CDR2 FQNEAQ (reference sequence). CDR3 size: 14 residues. With V trimmed by 6 bases and J by 3 bases, 5 bases remained unmatched. The CDR3 here is CASRASGSDYEQYF. In DNA, the CDR3 is TGTGCCAGCAGGGCTAGCGGGAGTGACTACGAGCAGTACTTC.

Worth noting for this clone: An end of the junction differs from the germline gene, which may be a read error. This chain uses TRBV5-1 with TRBJ2-5; 7 bases map to TRBD2. CDR1 is SGHRS, CDR2 YFSETQ, per germline. The CDR3 length is 14 residues. In nucleotides, the CDR3 is TGCGCCACCAGCCCTGGGACTAACCAAGAGACCCAGTACTTC. Protein sequence: CATSPGTNQETQYF.

The chain combines TRBV9 with TRBJ2-7, with D perhaps TRBD1 (5 bases). V dropped 2 bases and J dropped 2 bases, with 11 bases sitting between them. The CDR3 runs to 14 residues. The germline gives CDR1 SGDLS, CDR2 YYNGEE. The chain's CDR3 is CASSVSTDTYEQYF. DNA of the CDR3: TGTGCCAGCAGCGTCTCGACAGATACCTACGAGCAGTACTTC. Full variable domain (outside the CDR3, taken from reference TRBV9 and TRBJ2-7): DSGVTQTPKHLITATGQRVTLRCSPRSGDLSVYWYQQSLDQGLQFLIQYYNGEERAKGNILERFSAQQFPDLHSELNLSSLELGDSALYFCASSVSTDTYEQYFGPGTRLTVT.